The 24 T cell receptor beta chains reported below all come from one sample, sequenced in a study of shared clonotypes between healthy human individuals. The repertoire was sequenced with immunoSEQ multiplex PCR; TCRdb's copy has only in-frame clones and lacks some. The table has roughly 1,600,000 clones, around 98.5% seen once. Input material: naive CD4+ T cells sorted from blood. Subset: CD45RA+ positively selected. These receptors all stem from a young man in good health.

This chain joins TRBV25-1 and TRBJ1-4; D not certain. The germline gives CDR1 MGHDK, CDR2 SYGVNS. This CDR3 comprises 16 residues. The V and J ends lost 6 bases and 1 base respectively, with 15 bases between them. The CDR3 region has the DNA TGTGCCAGCAGCGGTGGTAAGGGTCTAACTAATGAAAAACTGTTTTTT. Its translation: CASSGGKGLTNEKLFF.

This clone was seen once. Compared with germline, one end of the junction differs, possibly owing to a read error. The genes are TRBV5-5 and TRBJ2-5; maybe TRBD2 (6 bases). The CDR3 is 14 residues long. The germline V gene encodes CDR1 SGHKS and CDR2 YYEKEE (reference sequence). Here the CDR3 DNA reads TGTGCCAGCAGTTTGGTGGGGGGAGTGGAGACCCAGTACTTC. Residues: CASSLVGGVETQYF.

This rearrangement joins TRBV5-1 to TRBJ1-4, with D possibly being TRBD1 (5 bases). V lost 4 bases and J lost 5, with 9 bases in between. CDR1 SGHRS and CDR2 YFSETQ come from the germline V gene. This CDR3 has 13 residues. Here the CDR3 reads CASSGAGNEKLFF. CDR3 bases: TGCGCCAGCAGCGGCGCAGGGAATGAAAAACTGTTTTTT.

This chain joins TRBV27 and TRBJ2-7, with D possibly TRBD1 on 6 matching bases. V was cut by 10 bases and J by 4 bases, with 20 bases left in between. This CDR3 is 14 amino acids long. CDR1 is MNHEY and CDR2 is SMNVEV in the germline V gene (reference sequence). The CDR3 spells CATRPWDTSYEQYF. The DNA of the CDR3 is TGTGCCACCAGGCCGTGGGACACGTCTTACGAGCAGTACTTC.

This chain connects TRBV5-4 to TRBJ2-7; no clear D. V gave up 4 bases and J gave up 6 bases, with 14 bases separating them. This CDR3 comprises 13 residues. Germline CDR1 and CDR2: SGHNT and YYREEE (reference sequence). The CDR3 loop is CASSPPDGGEQYF. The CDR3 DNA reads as TGTGCCAGCAGCCCACCGGACGGTGGCGAGCAGTACTTC.

The CDR3 region has the DNA TGTGCCTGCCAAGCTAGCGGGAGGTTATTCAATGAGCAGTTCTTC. Translation: CACQASGRLFNEQFF. The gene calls are TRBV30 and TRBJ2-1, with 11 bases matching TRBD2. With V trimmed by 6 bases and J by 6 bases, 10 bases remained unmatched. The CDR3 consists of 15 residues. Germline V lookup: CDR1 GTSNPN, CDR2 SVGIG (reference sequence). Using reference TRBV30 and TRBJ2-1 for the parts outside the CDR3, the full variable domain is SQTIHQWPATLVQPVGSPLSLECTVEGTSNPNLYWYRQAAGRGLQLLFYSVGIGQISSEVPQNLSASRPQDRQFILSSKKLLLSDSGFYLCACQASGRLFNEQFFGPGTRLTVL.

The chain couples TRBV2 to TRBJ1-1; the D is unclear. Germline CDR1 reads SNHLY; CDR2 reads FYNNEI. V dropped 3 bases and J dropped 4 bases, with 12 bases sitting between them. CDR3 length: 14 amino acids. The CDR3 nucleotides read TGTGCCAGCAGTGAGAGGGAGAAAGGCACTGAAGCTTTCTTT. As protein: CASSEREKGTEAFF.

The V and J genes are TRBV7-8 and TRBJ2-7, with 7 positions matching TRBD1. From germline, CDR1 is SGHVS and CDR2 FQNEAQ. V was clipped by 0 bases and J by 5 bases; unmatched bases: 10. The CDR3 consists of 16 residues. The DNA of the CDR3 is TGTGCCAGCAGCTTAGCAAACCCGGGACAGAAGAACGAGCAGTACTTC. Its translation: CASSLANPGQKNEQYF. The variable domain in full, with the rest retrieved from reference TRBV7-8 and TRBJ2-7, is GAGVSQSPRYKVAKRGQDVALRCDPISGHVSLFWYQQALGQGPEFLTYFQNEAQLDKSGLPSDRFFAERPEGSVSTLKIQRTQQEDSAVYLCASSLANPGQKNEQYFGPGTRLTVT.

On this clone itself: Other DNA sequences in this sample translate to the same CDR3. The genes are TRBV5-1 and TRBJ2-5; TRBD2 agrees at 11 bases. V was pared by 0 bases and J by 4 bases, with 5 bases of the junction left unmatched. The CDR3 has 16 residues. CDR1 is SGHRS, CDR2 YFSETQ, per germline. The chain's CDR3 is CASSLAGTSGRETQYF. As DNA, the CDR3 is TGCGCCAGCAGCTTGGCCGGGACTAGCGGAAGAGAGACCCAGTACTTC.

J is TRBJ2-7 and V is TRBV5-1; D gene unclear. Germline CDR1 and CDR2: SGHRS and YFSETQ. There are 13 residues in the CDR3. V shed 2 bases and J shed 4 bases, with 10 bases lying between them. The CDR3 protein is CASSFGSEYEQYF. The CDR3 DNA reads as TGCGCCAGCAGCTTCGGCAGCGAGTACGAGCAGTACTTC.

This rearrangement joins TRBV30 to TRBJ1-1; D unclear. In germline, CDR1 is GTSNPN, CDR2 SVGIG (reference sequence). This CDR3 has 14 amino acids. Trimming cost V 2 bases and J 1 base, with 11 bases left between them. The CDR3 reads CAWSPLTQNTEAFF. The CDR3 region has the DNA TGTGCCTGGAGTCCCCTAACACAGAACACTGAAGCTTTCTTT.

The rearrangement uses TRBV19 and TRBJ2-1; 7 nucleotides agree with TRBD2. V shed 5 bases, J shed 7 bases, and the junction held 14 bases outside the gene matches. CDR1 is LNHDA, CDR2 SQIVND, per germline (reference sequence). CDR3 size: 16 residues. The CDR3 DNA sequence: TGTGCCAGTAGTTCCCGTCGGGCGGGGGAGTCTAATGAGCAGTTCTTC. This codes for CASSSRRAGESNEQFF. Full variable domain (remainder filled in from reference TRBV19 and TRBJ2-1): DGGITQSPKYLFRKEGQNVTLSCEQNLNHDAMYWYRQDPGQGLRLIYYSQIVNDFQKGDIAEGYSVSREKKESFPLTVTSAQKNPTAFYLCASSSRRAGESNEQFFGPGTRLTVL.

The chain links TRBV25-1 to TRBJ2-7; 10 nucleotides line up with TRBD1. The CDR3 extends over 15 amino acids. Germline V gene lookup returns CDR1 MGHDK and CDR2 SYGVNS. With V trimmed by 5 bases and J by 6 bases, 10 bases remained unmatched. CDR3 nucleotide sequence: TGTGCCAGCAGTCCGGCCGGGACAGGGGTACTCGAGCAGTACTTC. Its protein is CASSPAGTGVLEQYF.

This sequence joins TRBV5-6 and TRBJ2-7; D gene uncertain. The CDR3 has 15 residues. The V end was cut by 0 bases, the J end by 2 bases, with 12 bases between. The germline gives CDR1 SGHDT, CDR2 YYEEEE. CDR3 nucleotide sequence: TGTGCCAGCAGCTTGGTGGCAGGAGCCCCCTACGAGCAGTACTTC. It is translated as CASSLVAGAPYEQYF.

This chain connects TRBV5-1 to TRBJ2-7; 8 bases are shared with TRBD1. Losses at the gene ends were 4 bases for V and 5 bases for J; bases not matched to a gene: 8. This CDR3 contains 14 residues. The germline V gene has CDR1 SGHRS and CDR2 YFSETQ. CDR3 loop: CASSHGQGTNEQYF. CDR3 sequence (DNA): TGCGCCAGCAGCCATGGACAGGGTACTAACGAGCAGTACTTC.

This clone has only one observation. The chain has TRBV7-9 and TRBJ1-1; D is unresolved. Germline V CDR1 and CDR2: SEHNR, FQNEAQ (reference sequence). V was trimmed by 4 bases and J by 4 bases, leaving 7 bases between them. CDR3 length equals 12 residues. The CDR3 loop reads CASSSQATEAFF. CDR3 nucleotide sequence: TGTGCCAGCAGCTCCCAGGCCACTGAAGCTTTCTTT.

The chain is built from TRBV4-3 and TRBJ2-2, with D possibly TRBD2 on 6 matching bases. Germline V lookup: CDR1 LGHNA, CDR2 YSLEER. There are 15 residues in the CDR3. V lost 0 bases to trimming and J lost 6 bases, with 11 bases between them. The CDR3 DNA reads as TGCGCCAGCAGCCAAGACCTGCGCGGGGCCGGGGAGCTGTTTTTT. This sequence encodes CASSQDLRGAGELFF.

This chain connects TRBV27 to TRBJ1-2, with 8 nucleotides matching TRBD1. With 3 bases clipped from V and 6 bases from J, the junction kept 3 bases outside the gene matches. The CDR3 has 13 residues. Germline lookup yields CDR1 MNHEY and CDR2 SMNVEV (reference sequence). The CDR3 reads CASSFRQGHGYTF. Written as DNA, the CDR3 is TGTGCCAGCAGTTTTCGACAGGGGCATGGCTACACCTTC.

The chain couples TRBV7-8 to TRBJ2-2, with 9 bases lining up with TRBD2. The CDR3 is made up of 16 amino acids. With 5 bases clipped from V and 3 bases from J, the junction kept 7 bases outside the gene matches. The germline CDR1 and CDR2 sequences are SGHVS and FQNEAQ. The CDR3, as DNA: TGTGCCAGCAGCCCTCCGGGACTAGCTGACACCGGGGAGCTGTTTTTT. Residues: CASSPPGLADTGELFF.

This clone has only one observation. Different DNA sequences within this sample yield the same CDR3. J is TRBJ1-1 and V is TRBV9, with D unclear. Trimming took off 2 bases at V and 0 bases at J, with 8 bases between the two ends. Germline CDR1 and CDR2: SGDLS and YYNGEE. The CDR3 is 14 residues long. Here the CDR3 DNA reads TGTGCCAGCAGCGTGGCAGGAATGAACACTGAAGCTTTCTTT. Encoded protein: CASSVAGMNTEAFF.

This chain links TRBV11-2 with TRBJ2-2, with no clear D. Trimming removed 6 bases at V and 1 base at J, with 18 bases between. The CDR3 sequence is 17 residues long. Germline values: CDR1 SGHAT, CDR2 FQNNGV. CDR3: CASRPLQKGQNTGELFF. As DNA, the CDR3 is TGTGCCAGCAGACCTCTCCAGAAAGGGCAGAACACCGGGGAGCTGTTTTTT.

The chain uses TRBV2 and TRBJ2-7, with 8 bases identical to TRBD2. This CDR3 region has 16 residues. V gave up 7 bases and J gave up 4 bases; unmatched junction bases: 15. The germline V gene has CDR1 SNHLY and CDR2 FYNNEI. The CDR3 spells CASTVDVAGPSYEQYF. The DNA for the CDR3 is TGTGCCAGCACCGTCGACGTAGCGGGACCATCTTACGAGCAGTACTTC.

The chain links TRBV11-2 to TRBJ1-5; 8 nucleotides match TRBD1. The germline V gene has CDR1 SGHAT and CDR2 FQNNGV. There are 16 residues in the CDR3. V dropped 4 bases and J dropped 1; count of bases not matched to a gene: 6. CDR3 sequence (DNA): TGTGCCAGCAGCTCTTACCAGGGGGCGAGCAATCAGCCCCAGCATTTT. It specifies CASSSYQGASNQPQHF.

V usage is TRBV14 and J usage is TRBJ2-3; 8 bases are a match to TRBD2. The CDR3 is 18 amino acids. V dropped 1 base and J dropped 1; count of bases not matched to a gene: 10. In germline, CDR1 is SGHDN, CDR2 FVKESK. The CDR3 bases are TGTGCCAGCAGCCAAGTATCGGGAGGGCTCCTCGGCACAGATACGCAGTATTTT. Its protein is CASSQVSGGLLGTDTQYF.